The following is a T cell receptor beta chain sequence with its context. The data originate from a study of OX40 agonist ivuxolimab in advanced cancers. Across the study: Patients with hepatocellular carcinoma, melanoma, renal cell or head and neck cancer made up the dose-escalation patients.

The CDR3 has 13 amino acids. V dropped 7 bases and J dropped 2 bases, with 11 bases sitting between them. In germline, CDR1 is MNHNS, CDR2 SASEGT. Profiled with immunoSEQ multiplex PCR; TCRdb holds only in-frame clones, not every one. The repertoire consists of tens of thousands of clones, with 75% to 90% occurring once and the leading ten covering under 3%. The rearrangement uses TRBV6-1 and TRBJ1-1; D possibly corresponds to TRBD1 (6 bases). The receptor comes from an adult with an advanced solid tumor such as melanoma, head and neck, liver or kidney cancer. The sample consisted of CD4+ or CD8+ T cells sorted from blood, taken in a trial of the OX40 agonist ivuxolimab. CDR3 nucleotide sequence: TGTGCCAGCATGCGGACAGCCAACACTGAAGCTTTCTTT. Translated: CASMRTANTEAFF.